This entry describes one TCR beta chain. The antigen is undetermined. CDR1 and CDR2 from the germline V gene are SNHLY and FYNNEI. V was clipped by 6 bases and J by 5 bases; unmatched bases: 2. The CDR3 loop spans 13 amino acids. Assay version v3.0 of immunoSEQ was used, and it was run at survey level. The assay was immunoSEQ multiplex PCR, and TCRdb's table has in-frame clones only and misses some. The data show about 24,000 clones, 65% to 90% seen once. This record belongs to a study of long-term antiretroviral therapy in people with HIV. As for the study in general: Of all samples, the earliest predate the 2015 immediate-ART recommendation by about a decade.

Study outcomes and limitations: An increase in diversity followed ART, yet levels stayed below transplant donor controls. The study found narrower CDR3 length ranges in HIV repertoires than in controls. Samples were collected from the mid-2000s to the late 2010s under possibly less effective ART regimens.

This chain uses TRBV2 with TRBJ1-1; 11 bases map to TRBD1. The specimen comprised unsorted PBMCs, sampled at the start of antiretroviral therapy, before treatment. This TCR was sampled from a woman under 30 with HIV. The CDR3 reads CASSGTGGTEAFF. In DNA, the CDR3 is TGTGCCAGCAGCGGGACAGGGGGGACTGAAGCTTTCTTT.